This TCR beta chain appears in the sequencing data of a study of shared clonotypes between healthy human individuals. As concerns this clone: The antigen is not known.

The V gene's germline CDR1 is SQVTM and CDR2 ANQGSEA. CDR3 length: 13 residues. J gave up 7 bases and V 6 bases, and 9 bases lay outside the gene matches. CD8 memory merged CD45RO+ with CCR7-negative CD45RA+ TemRA cells. The table came from immunoSEQ multiplex PCR; TCRdb's copy has only in-frame clones and leaves some out. The data contain around 690,000 clones, about 92% of them singletons. Notes on the study in general: Even with large depth, rarefaction showed that sorted-subset sequencing was incomplete.

The chain uses TRBV29-1 and TRBJ1-5; 7 bases are a match to TRBD1. The source of this sequence is a man in his late teens or twenties in good health. Some clones in this sample may be carry-over from other donors' samples. The sequenced material came from memory CD8+ T cells from PBMCs. The subset is: CD45RO+ cells pooled with CCR7-negative TemRA cells. The CDR3 sequence is CSVSTGLGQPQHF. CDR3 in DNA: TGCAGCGTCTCGACAGGGCTGGGCCAGCCCCAGCATTTT.